Listed here are 21 T cell receptor beta chains from one sample, sequenced in a study of regulatory T cells in long-lasting Graves disease. Combining iRepertoire HTBI primers with Arm-PCR of CDR3 regions, the authors built TCR beta libraries. Using its own MiXCR run on the multiplex PCR reads, TCRdb lists one record per CDR3 protein. The sample carries about 380,000 distinct CDR3 sequences, 15% to 17% recorded once. Sample time point: newly diagnosed GD, antithyroid drugs for less than 3 months. Making the TCR library involved RNA that had been extracted from PBMCs. Sequencing used peripheral blood mononuclear cells (PBMCs), obtained at new diagnosis, from a patient treated with antithyroid drugs. Receptor source: a female donor with Graves disease.

V usage is TRBV19 and J usage is TRBJ2-7; D possibly matches TRBD1 or TRBD2 (5 bases each). Trimming removed 3 bases from V and 3 bases from J, with 9 bases in between. Germline CDR1 is LNHDA and CDR2 is SQIVND (reference sequence). The CDR3 is made up of 13 amino acids. Here the CDR3 DNA reads TGTGCCAGTAGTATCGGGACCCACTACGAGCAGTACTTC. It yields the protein CASSIGTHYEQYF.

This clonotype showed up just a few times. The chain carries TRBV10-3 and TRBJ2-1; 8 bases line up with TRBD1. In germline, CDR1 is ENHRY, CDR2 SYGVKD. The CDR3 runs 15 residues. Losses at the gene ends were 3 bases for V and 5 bases for J; bases not matched to a gene: 6. CDR3 residues: CAISDRQGLNNEQFF. The DNA of the CDR3 is TGTGCCATCAGTGATCGACAGGGGTTAAACAATGAGCAGTTCTTC.

The table lists this clonotype with a few counts. The chain has TRBV5-8 and TRBJ1-5; no firm D call. V was cut by 3 bases and J by 6 bases, with 7 bases left in between. The CDR3 extends over 12 amino acids. Looked up from germline, CDR1 is SGHTS and CDR2 is YDEGEE. For the CDR3, the DNA is TGTGCCAGCAGCTCCGAGAGTCAGCCCCAGCATTTT. Amino acid sequence: CASSSESQPQHF.

Comments on this clonotype: A read error may be the cause here, since a much bigger clone is one base away. This chain connects TRBV2 to TRBJ1-4; D uncertain. Germline V gene data show CDR1 as SNHLY and CDR2 as FYNNEI. The CDR3 extends over 13 amino acids. The CDR3 bases are TGTGCCGGCAGTGTTGACCTTAATGAAAAACTGTTTTTT. Residues: CAGSVDLNEKLFF.

This clonotype was counted at least ten times. The V and J genes are TRBV27 and TRBJ2-7; 7 nucleotides agree with TRBD1. The CDR3 loop spans 14 amino acids. Germline lookup yields CDR1 MNHEY and CDR2 SMNVEV (reference sequence). V lost 6 bases, J lost 1 base, and 6 bases stayed unmatched. The CDR3 sequence: CASSSGTASYEQYF. DNA for the CDR3: TGTGCCAGCAGCTCCGGGACAGCGTCCTACGAGCAGTACTTC.

This clonotype was recorded many times. V usage is TRBV2 and J usage is TRBJ2-7; no clear D. The CDR3 sequence is 14 residues long. The germline gives CDR1 SNHLY, CDR2 FYNNEI. V was pared by 3 bases and J by 3 bases, with 12 bases between. The CDR3 region has the DNA TGTGCCAGCAGTGAGAGCAACAGAAACTACGAGCAGTACTTC. Translation gives CASSESNRNYEQYF.

This clonotype was detected many times. This chain links TRBV2 with TRBJ2-7; a weak D match, TRBD2 (5 bases). V was cut by 4 bases and J by 12 bases, with 16 bases left in between. CDR1 and CDR2 (germline): SNHLY, FYNNEI. The CDR3 totals 12 residues. CDR3 DNA: TGTGCCAGCAGTGGGACTTTCCGCCGGGGGTACTTC. Residues: CASSGTFRRGYF.

This clonotype came up many times. This chain uses TRBV10-2 with TRBJ1-1; D possibly corresponds to TRBD1 (5 bases). Trimming pared 4 bases from V and 6 bases from J, leaving 15 bases between. The CDR3 covers 14 residues. Looked up from germline, CDR1 is WSHSY and CDR2 is SAAADI. This CDR3 reads CASSGSTGVSEAFF. As DNA, the CDR3 is TGCGCCAGCAGTGGTTCAACGGGGGTATCTGAAGCTTTCTTT.

V gene TRBV6-1 combines with J gene TRBJ2-3, with 9 bases identical to TRBD2. Trimming at V came to 1 base and at J to 4 bases, leaving 3 bases not matched to a gene. Germline assignment: CDR1 MNHNS and CDR2 SASEGT. The CDR3 loop spans 15 amino acids. Here the CDR3 DNA reads TGTGCCAGCAGTGAAGATAGCGGGGGCGCAGATACGCAGTATTTT. It is translated as CASSEDSGGADTQYF.

This clonotype was seen repeatedly, ten times or more. The chain couples TRBV6-1 to TRBJ1-1; D is perhaps TRBD1 (6 bases). Germline CDR1 reads MNHNS; CDR2 reads SASEGT. There are 13 residues in the CDR3. Between the trimmed V and J ends, which lost 6 bases and 10 bases, there was a span of 18 bases. CDR3 DNA: TGTGCCAGCAGGAGAGGGGGACCGGGCTTAGCTTTCTTT. As protein: CASRRGGPGLAFF.

This clonotype was detected a few times. The chain has TRBV14 and TRBJ1-2; D possibly corresponds to TRBD1 (5 bases). This CDR3 comprises 17 residues. CDR1 and CDR2 (germline): SGHDN, FVKESK. Trimming pared 3 bases from V and 2 bases from J, leaving 19 bases between. The CDR3 bases are TGTGCCAGCAGCCACTCCACCCGGGGGTCTCGGAACTATGGCTACACCTTC. This translates into CASSHSTRGSRNYGYTF.

In its sample, this clonotype was seen many times. The J gene is TRBJ1-2, the V gene TRBV12-3 or TRBV12-4; the D is unclear. This CDR3 is 13 amino acids long. Trimming removed 6 bases at V and 4 bases at J, with 12 bases between. CDR3 sequence: CASSLTSSYGYTF. In nucleotides, the CDR3 is TGTGCCAGCAGCCTGACAAGCAGCTATGGCTACACCTTC.

In its sample, this clonotype was seen many times. This chain links TRBV15 with TRBJ2-5, with 8 bases fitting TRBD2. Looked up from germline, CDR1 is LNHNV and CDR2 is YYDKDF (reference sequence). V trimming: 9 bases; J trimming: 2 bases; junction bases outside the gene matches: 8. This CDR3 has 14 amino acids. CDR3 DNA: TGTGCCACAGCGGGGGAGACCGCGCAAGAGACCCAGTACTTC. It codes for CATAGETAQETQYF.

This clonotype was recorded many times. The rearrangement uses TRBV30 and TRBJ1-2, with D possibly being TRBD1 (6 bases). Deletions cut 6 bases from V and 2 bases from J, with 7 bases between. Germline V gives CDR1 GTSNPN, CDR2 SVGIG (reference sequence). The CDR3 length is 11 residues. The CDR3 sequence is CACDRNYGYTF. Here the CDR3 DNA reads TGTGCCTGTGACAGGAACTATGGCTACACCTTC.

Ten or more counts support this clonotype. V and J are TRBV5-5 and TRBJ2-1; 9 positions match TRBD2. Germline V gives CDR1 SGHKS, CDR2 YYEKEE (reference sequence). With 0 bases clipped from V and 10 bases from J, the junction kept 8 bases outside the gene matches. This CDR3 comprises 15 residues. DNA for the CDR3: TGTGCCAGCAGCTTGGAGCTAGCGGGGCGGGGGGAGCAGTTCTTC. This encodes CASSLELAGRGEQFF. The entire variable domain, with the rest obtained from reference TRBV5-5 and TRBJ2-1, is as follows: DAGVTQSPTHLIKTRGQQVTLRCSPISGHKSVSWYQQVLGQGPQFIFQYYEKEERGRGNFPDRFSARQFPNYSSELNVNALLLGDSALYLCASSLELAGRGEQFFGPGTRLTVL.

V and J are TRBV6-1 and TRBJ2-2; possibly TRBD1 for D (5 bases). Germline V gene data show CDR1 as MNHNS and CDR2 as SASEGT. With 5 bases removed from V and 9 bases from J, the gap between germline ends came to 10 bases. This CDR3 region has 12 residues. The chain's CDR3 is CASSPDRRELFF. As DNA, the CDR3 is TGTGCCAGCAGTCCAGACAGAAGGGAGCTGTTTTTT.

This clonotype was detected only a few times. The chain employs TRBV6-1 and TRBJ1-3; D possibly corresponds to TRBD1 (5 bases). This CDR3 is built from 17 residues. Germline V gene lookup returns CDR1 MNHNS and CDR2 SASEGT. The V end lost 2 bases, the J end lost 1 base, and 15 bases lay between the germline ends. DNA for the CDR3: TGTGCCAGCAGTGAAAACCATGGGACCGTATCTGGAAACACCATATATTTT. Its protein is CASSENHGTVSGNTIYF.

This clonotype was counted many times. This chain connects TRBV7-2 to TRBJ2-3, with 8 bases lining up with TRBD2. V lost 1 base, J lost 5 bases, and 11 bases stayed unmatched. Looked up from germline, CDR1 is SGHTA and CDR2 is FQGNSA. CDR3 length equals 17 residues. The CDR3 DNA follows: TGTGCCAGCAGCTTAGTATGGGGACTAGATGGGGGAGATACGCAGTATTTT. Protein sequence: CASSLVWGLDGGDTQYF. The whole variable domain, filled in from reference TRBV7-2 and TRBJ2-3, reads GAGVSQSPSNKVTEKGKDVELRCDPISGHTALYWYRQSLGQGLEFLIYFQGNSAPDKSGLPSDRFSAERTGGSVSTLTIQRTQQEDSAVYLCASSLVWGLDGGDTQYFGPGTRLTVL.

This clonotype came up a few times. The chain couples TRBV15 to TRBJ1-5; D gene ambiguous. The V and J ends lost 10 bases and 0 bases respectively, with 7 bases between them. This CDR3 region has 12 residues. In germline, CDR1 is LNHNV, CDR2 YYDKDF (reference sequence). CDR3 bases: TGTGCCAGCTGCTATAGCAATCAGCCCCAGCATTTT. Translated, it gives CASCYSNQPQHF.

In this sample, this clonotype turned up many times. The chain is built from TRBV7-7 and TRBJ2-2, with a possible D match to TRBD2 (6 bases). V lost 5 bases, J lost 4 bases, and 11 bases lay in between. CDR3 length equals 14 residues. CDR1 SSHAT and CDR2 FNYEAQ come from the germline V gene (reference sequence). The CDR3 DNA follows: TGTGCCAGCAGCCCCCAGGGAGGCACCGGGGAGCTGTTTTTT. This translates into CASSPQGGTGELFF. Full variable domain (outside the CDR3, taken from reference TRBV7-7 and TRBJ2-2): GAGVSQSPRYKVTKRGQDVTLRCDPISSHATLYWYQQALGQGPEFLTYFNYEAQPDKSGLPSDRFSAERPEGSISTLTIQRTEQRDSAMYRCASSPQGGTGELFFGEGSRLTVL.

This clonotype was seen at least ten times. CDR3 in DNA: TGTGCCAGCAGCTTATCGTCGAACGGGGAGCTGTTTTTT. Translated, it gives CASSLSSNGELFF. The V gene is TRBV7-9, the J gene TRBJ2-2; no clear D gene. Trimming removed 2 bases at V and 7 bases at J, with 8 bases between. This CDR3 comprises 13 residues. CDR1 and CDR2 (germline): SEHNR, FQNEAQ (reference sequence).